This is a list of T cell receptor beta chains from one sample in a study of control samples from healthy donors and cancer patients. Data came from immunoSEQ multiplex PCR; TCRdb stores just in-frame clones and leaves some out. Of roughly 50,000 clones listed, around nine tenths are singletons. Sequencing was carried out using PBMCs. The origin of the receptors is a man aged 30 to 39 with colorectal cancer. Both conserved end residues are part of each CDR3. A D gene is named only where the DNA matches it firmly. Size is omitted from some rows. Given values are once, few, many or a class for expanded clones.

.	TRBV20-1	.	TRBJ2-1	TGCAGTGCTAGTTCCGGGGCCGCATCCAATGAGCAGTTCTTC	CSASSGAASNEQFF
.	TRBV7-2	.	TRBJ1-2	TGTGCCAGCAGCTTAAGCATCCAACCCGACAACTATGGCTACACCTTC	CASSLSIQPDNYGYTF
.	TRBV7-9	.	TRBJ1-1	TGTGCCAGCACCTCTTTAACCGGTGCGAACACTGAAGCTTTCTTT	CASTSLTGANTEAFF
.	TRBV3-1/TRBV3-2	.	TRBJ1-2	TGTGCCAGCAGCCAAGGGGGGGGGCTGAATGGCTACACCTTC	CASSQGGGLNGYTF
.	TRBV3-1/TRBV3-2	.	TRBJ1-4	TGTGCCAGCAGCTTAAGGGTGGCAACTAATGAAAAACTGTTTTTT	CASSLRVATNEKLFF
.	TRBV11-2	TRBD2	TRBJ2-3	TGTGCCAGCAGCTTATGGGAGGGACGGGAGTACACAGATACGCAGTATTTT	CASSLWEGREYTDTQYF
.	TRBV2	.	TRBJ2-6	TGTGCCAGCACGAGGACAGAAGTTCCTGGGGCCAACGTCCTGACTTTC	CASTRTEVPGANVLTF
.	TRBV6-1	TRBD1	TRBJ2-1	TGTGCCAGCAGTGAATTCCGGGACAGGGGCTACAATGAGCAGTTCTTC	CASSEFRDRGYNEQFF
.	TRBV19	.	TRBJ2-7	TGTGCCAGTAGTATGGCCCCCGCAGGGAACTCCTACGAGCAGTACTTC	CASSMAPAGNSYEQYF
.	TRBV5-1	.	TRBJ1-1	TGCGCCAGCAGCTTGGGATTACTCGACACTGAAGCTTTCTTT	CASSLGLLDTEAFF
.	TRBV18	TRBD1	TRBJ1-2	TGTGCCAGCTCACGAGACCCGGGACAGGGGCAAGGCTACACCTTC	CASSRDPGQGQGYTF
.	TRBV5-1	TRBD1	TRBJ2-2	TGCGCCAGCAGCCAAAAGACAGGGGTGCTATCCGGGGAGCTGTTTTTT	CASSQKTGVLSGELFF
.	TRBV29-1	TRBD1	TRBJ2-7	TGCAGCTTTGGACAGGGAGACGGCGAGCAGTACTTC	CSFGQGDGEQYF
.	TRBV6-2/TRBV6-3	.	TRBJ2-1	TGTGCCAGCAGTTTAATGATCGGAGCAAGCTCCTACAATGAGCAGTTCTTC	CASSLMIGASSYNEQFF
.	TRBV4-3	TRBD1	TRBJ2-1	TGCGCCAGCAGCCAAGCGGGACAGGGGGGGAATTATGAGCAGTTCTTC	CASSQAGQGGNYEQFF
.	TRBV2	.	TRBJ2-7	TGTGCCAGCAGTGCGGACGCCAGCTCCTACGAGCAGTACTTC	CASSADASSYEQYF
.	TRBV5-5	.	TRBJ2-3	TGTGCCAGCAGCATATCATGGGGGCTCACAGATACGCAGTATTTT	CASSISWGLTDTQYF
.	TRBV27	.	TRBJ1-1	TGTGCCAGCAGTATAACAGCGAACACTGAAGCTTTCTTT	CASSITANTEAFF
.	TRBV6-6	.	TRBJ1-1	TGTGCCAGCAGTTACATCGAGTCGGGGAACACTGAAGCTTTCTTT	CASSYIESGNTEAFF
.	TRBV9	TRBD1	TRBJ1-4	TGTGCCAGCAGCGAGAGGGGGACAGCAGATAATGAAAAACTGTTTTTT	CASSERGTADNEKLFF
.	TRBV6-2/TRBV6-3	TRBD1	TRBJ1-2	TGTGCCAGCAGTTACCCGGGGACAGCGAGCTATGGCTACACCTTC	CASSYPGTASYGYTF
.	TRBV11-2	TRBD1	TRBJ1-2	TGTGCCAGCAGCTTAGACCGACAGGGTACAATCGGCTACACCTTC	CASSLDRQGTIGYTF
.	TRBV10-1	TRBD1	TRBJ2-3	TGCGCCAGCAGTGAGTCGGGGGGGGACAGGGGATATACGCAGTATTTT	CASSESGGDRGYTQYF
few	TRBV28	.	TRBJ2-7	TGTGCCAGCGGGTACCGGAGCGAGCAGTACTTC	CASGYRSEQYF
.	TRBV7-2	.	TRBJ1-5	TGTGCCAGCAGCTTAACGGATAGCAATCAGCCCCAGCATTTT	CASSLTDSNQPQHF
.	TRBV12-3/TRBV12-4	.	TRBJ1-2	TGTGCCAGCAGTGATGGGTATGGCTACACCTTC	CASSDGYGYTF